This T cell receptor (beta chain) derives from a study of CD8+ T cells in alopecia areata. Study overall: Each of the treated patients was given oral tofacitinib, 5 to 10 mg twice daily, for moderate-to-severe alopecia areata. Patients in the study were on tofacitinib for 6 to 18 months, then off it for 6 months. Notes on the study in general: Greater clonality was observed in lesional scalp samples, especially alopecia totalis/universalis, versus normal scalp.

This clone has more than one count but fewer than ten. The antigen is undetermined. RNA, once extracted, was reverse transcribed into cDNA for use as the sequencing template. The method was immunoSEQ multiplex PCR; TCRdb's version includes in-frame clones alone and lacks a portion of them. Here the sample spans fewer than 250,000 clones, roughly 57% being singletons. The investigators collected lesional scalp punch biopsies and peripheral blood from alopecia areata patients. This clonotype was sampled from a human donor with alopecia areata. The specimen was CD4+ T cells sorted from blood, collected at week 0.

DNA for the CDR3: TGTGCCAGCAGCTTAGTATCAGCGGGAGGAGAGACCCAGTACTTC. This codes for CASSLVSAGGETQYF. The rearrangement links TRBV7-9 to TRBJ2-5; 9 nucleotides align to TRBD2. The ends lost 1 base at V and 4 bases at J; junction bases unmatched: 4. The CDR3 is 15 residues long. Germline V CDR1 and CDR2: SEHNR, FQNEAQ (reference sequence).